This T cell receptor beta chain was found in a study of blood T cell repertoires in COVID-19. The wider study: Acute-phase and convalescent COVID-19 samples originated in the United States, Italy and Spain. Sample material is recorded as cDNA or gDNA derived from T cells, B-cell-depleted T cells, or PBMCs.

Method: immunoSEQ multiplex PCR; TCRdb's copy keeps in-frame clones and lacks some. The sample yields some 300,000 clones, around 84% seen once. The CDR3 length is 13 residues. Trimming pared 1 base from V and 7 bases from J, leaving 10 bases between. Germline CDR1 is SGHNT and CDR2 is YENEEA. Before being deemed recovered, Cohort 3 donors had two negative PCRs, clearance, or symptom resolution. This TCR was sampled from a man aged 25 to 45 who had recovered from COVID-19. The gene calls are TRBV11-3 and TRBJ2-5; perhaps TRBD1 as D (6 bases). Sequencing was carried out using PBMCs or T cells enriched from blood (not recorded which). The DNA for the CDR3 is TGTGCCAGCAGCTTAGTTGTAGGGGGGACCCAGTACTTC. The encoded protein is CASSLVVGGTQYF.